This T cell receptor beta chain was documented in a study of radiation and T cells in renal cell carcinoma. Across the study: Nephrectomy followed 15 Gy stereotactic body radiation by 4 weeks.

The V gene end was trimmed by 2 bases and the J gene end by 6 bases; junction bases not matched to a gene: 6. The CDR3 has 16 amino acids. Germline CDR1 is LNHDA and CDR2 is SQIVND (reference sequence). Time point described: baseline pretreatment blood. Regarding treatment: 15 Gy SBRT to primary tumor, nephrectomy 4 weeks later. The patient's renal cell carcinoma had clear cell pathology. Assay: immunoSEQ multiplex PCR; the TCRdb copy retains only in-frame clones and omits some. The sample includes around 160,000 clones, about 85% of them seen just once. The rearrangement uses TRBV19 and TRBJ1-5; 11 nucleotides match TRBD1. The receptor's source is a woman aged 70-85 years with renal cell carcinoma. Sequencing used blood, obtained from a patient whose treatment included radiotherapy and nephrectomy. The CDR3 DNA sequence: TGTGCCAGTAGTATATGGACGGGACAGGGGGGTCAGCCCCAGCATTTT. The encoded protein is CASSIWTGQGGQPQHF.